Listed here is a single T cell receptor beta chain. Some clones are missing from TCRdb's copy, which holds only in-frame ones; the method was immunoSEQ multiplex PCR. Here the sample spans 50,000 to 65,000 clones, roughly nine tenths being singletons. The sample comes from a study of T cell changes during pregnancy in multiple sclerosis. This sequence was found in a female donor in good health, enrolled as a control in a pregnancy study. Sample: peripheral blood, taken in the first trimester of pregnancy.

The CDR3 loop reads CAWSPPPGGETQYF. CDR3 coding DNA: TGTGCCTGGAGTCCACCGCCGGGTGGGGAGACCCAGTACTTC. The rearrangement links TRBV30 to TRBJ2-5; unclear D gene. The germline V and J ends were trimmed by 2 bases and 5 bases, with 15 bases remaining between them. Germline assignment: CDR1 GTSNPN and CDR2 SVGIG (reference sequence). This CDR3 region has 14 residues.